These T cell receptor beta chains were read from a single sample in a study of cytomegalovirus exposure and HLA in healthy donors. Profiled with immunoSEQ multiplex PCR; TCRdb holds only in-frame clones, not every one. The data hold approximately 280,000 clones, with 80% to 90% observed a single time. Input material: PBMCs. All receptors come from a woman in her late teens or twenties in good health and CMV-seronegative. Each CDR3 is given without its conserved first and last residue. Fields, in order: D gene, J gene, V gene, CDR3 protein. The D gene is left open where the match is weak.

>-|TRBJ1-2|TRBV5-6
ASSLGTTLNNYGYT
>TRBD1|TRBJ2-7|TRBV6-1
ASSSGTGGVEQY
>TRBD1|TRBJ1-1|TRBV5-8
ASSQDRGKAF
>-|TRBJ1-3|TRBV6-1
ASSDWQGSGNTIY
>-|TRBJ2-1|TRBV2
ASSGDPSSYNEQF
>-|TRBJ1-1|TRBV11-2
ASGSRNTEAF
>-|TRBJ1-4|TRBV7-9
SSSLNRVGNEKLF
>-|TRBJ1-1|TRBV5-1
ASSLVQVDTEAF
>-|TRBJ1-3|TRBV5-1
ASSLRGAGNTIY
>TRBD1|TRBJ2-5|TRBV7-9
ASSLDQGAMAETQY
>-|TRBJ1-4|TRBV7-8
ASSSYWSRGDGEKLF
>-|TRBJ1-2|TRBV19
ASSIGGGNYGYT
>TRBD2|TRBJ2-5|TRBV4-1
ASRRIGGVQETQY
>TRBD2|TRBJ2-5|TRBV4-1
ASSQGGGGDKETQY
>TRBD2|TRBJ2-1|TRBV5-1
ASSLRLAGGDLHEQF
>-|TRBJ2-3|TRBV6-5
ASSYSFDRNPDTQY
>-|TRBJ2-3|TRBV9
ASSVAPTDTQY
>TRBD2|TRBJ2-7|TRBV6-1
ASSEAGLAGDEQY
>TRBD2|TRBJ2-1|TRBV7-2
ASTTWGGRSYNEQF
>-|TRBJ1-1|TRBV12-5
ASGLVEGVMNTEAF
>-|TRBJ1-1|TRBV19
ASTETGINTEAF
>-|TRBJ1-2|TRBV7-8
ASSLGVQEASYGYT
>-|TRBJ1-5|TRBV19
ASSIISTSTLGDQPQH
>-|TRBJ2-3|TRBV5-4
ASSFPGSGNTDTQY
>-|TRBJ1-4|TRBV30
AWGPRGRIGEKLF
>TRBD1|TRBJ1-6|TRBV27
ASTKWGTGEVSPLH
>-|TRBJ1-2|TRBV21-1
ASSKEYPRAGGTANYGYT
>-|TRBJ1-2|TRBV6-5
ASSYSNSQGGYT
>TRBD2|TRBJ2-1|TRBV6-4
ASSDGTSGGNEQF
>-|TRBJ2-1|TRBV9
ASSLGLGVRNEQF
>-|TRBJ1-6|TRBV18
ASNPGVGSPLH
>-|TRBJ2-5|TRBV2
ASSAQGQETQY
>-|TRBJ1-5|TRBV6-5
AAGKGGGSNQPQH
>-|TRBJ1-2|TRBV5-1
ASSYGGSNGYT
>TRBD2|TRBJ2-7|TRBV9
ASSVGTRSYEQY
>TRBD1|TRBJ2-1|TRBV5-1
ASSPQGRGLYNEQF
>TRBD1|TRBJ1-2|TRBV7-2
ASSLGDRPFYGYT
>TRBD1|TRBJ1-6|TRBV19
ASSIATGEDSPLH
>-|TRBJ1-2|TRBV18
ASSPGDLYGYT
>-|TRBJ1-2|TRBV27
ASSFAGLQVKENGYT
>TRBD2|TRBJ2-5|TRBV7-9
ASSPRRGTAYQETQY
>-|TRBJ2-2|TRBV27
ASSYPVGGADTGELF
>TRBD2|TRBJ2-5|TRBV7-9
ASSLTGGQETQY
>-|TRBJ2-1|TRBV5-1
ASTTIPLSDEQF
>TRBD1|TRBJ1-5|TRBV5-1
ASSPGQGYQPQH
>TRBD2|TRBJ2-3|TRBV9
ASSVAQGGLAGDTQY
>TRBD1|TRBJ1-2|TRBV2
ASNLGQGAVYT
>-|TRBJ2-3|TRBV27
ASNRLPTDTQY
>-|TRBJ2-2|TRBV11-2
ASSYSREHTGELF
>TRBD1|TRBJ1-2|TRBV19
ASSMGTGEAGGYT
>-|TRBJ1-2|TRBV7-9
ASSSPTRQGYGYT
>-|TRBJ1-3|TRBV19
ASTPGTGNTIY
>TRBD2|TRBJ2-5|TRBV9
ASSVTGLAARETQY